Listed here are 30 T cell receptor beta chains from one sample, sequenced in a study of spatial heterogeneity in lung cancer. Stated time point: sample taken at primary tumor resection. Each CDR3 protein is one row after TCRdb ran MiXCR on the 5' RACE reads. The data hold approximately 40,000 distinct CDR3 sequences, with around 7.5% observed a single time. The sequencing used PBMCs, collected at surgery. These TCRs come from a male donor with early-stage non-small cell lung cancer.

This clonotype came up many times. The gene calls are TRBV27 and TRBJ2-1; D not resolved. CDR3 length equals 15 residues. The germline gives CDR1 MNHEY, CDR2 SMNVEV (reference sequence). Trimming stripped 2 bases from V and 0 bases from J, with 8 bases between. CDR3 residues: CASSLGGSSYNEQFF. The CDR3 nucleotides read TGTGCCAGCAGTTTAGGCGGCAGCTCCTACAATGAGCAGTTCTTC.

This clonotype came up many times. The chain is built from TRBV6-2 or TRBV6-3 and TRBJ2-5; a possible D gene is TRBD1 (6 bases). V was clipped by 6 bases and J by 5 bases, with 25 bases between them. Germline CDR1 and CDR2: MNHEY and SVGEGT. The CDR3 totals 17 residues. CDR3 nucleotide sequence: TGTGCCAGCAGAGCCGCCGGGACACTGAGAGCTCCGGAGACCCAGTACTTC. Its translation: CASRAAGTLRAPETQYF.

This clonotype occurred many times. The CDR3 DNA reads TGTGCCAGTAGTCTCGGCGCGAGCAATCAGCCCCAGCATTTT. Translation: CASSLGASNQPQHF. The chain employs TRBV19 and TRBJ1-5; D gene unclear. This CDR3 comprises 14 residues. V lost 5 bases and J lost 1, with 9 bases in between. CDR1 is LNHDA, CDR2 SQIVND, per germline (reference sequence). The variable domain in full, completed from reference TRBV19 and TRBJ1-5, reads DGGITQSPKYLFRKEGQNVTLSCEQNLNHDAMYWYRQDPGQGLRLIYYSQIVNDFQKGDIAEGYSVSREKKESFPLTVTSAQKNPTAFYLCASSLGASNQPQHFGDGTRLSIL.

In its sample, this clonotype was seen many times. The V and J genes are TRBV6-5 and TRBJ2-3, with TRBD1 matching 11 bases. The CDR3 extends over 14 amino acids. Germline values: CDR1 MNHEY, CDR2 SVGAGI. The V segment lost 0 bases and the J segment 9 bases; nucleotides outside the gene matches: 2. CDR3 bases: TGTGCCAGCAGTTACTCGGGGGACAGGGGGACGCAGTATTTT. Amino acid sequence: CASSYSGDRGTQYF.

Regarding this clonotype: Relative to the germline gene, one junction end is altered; a read error may explain this. The CDR3 loop is CASSSNRHGTGELFF. CDR3 nucleotide sequence: TGTGCTAGCAGCTCTAACAGGCACGGCACCGGGGAGCTGTTTTTT. V usage is TRBV7-7 and J usage is TRBJ2-2; tentatively, D is TRBD1 (5 bases). Germline V gives CDR1 SSHAT, CDR2 FNYEAQ (reference sequence). The CDR3 runs 15 residues.

There are many counts of this clonotype. The V call is TRBV5-1, the J call TRBJ1-4; possibly TRBD1 for D (5 bases). The CDR3 extends over 15 amino acids. Germline assignment: CDR1 SGHRS and CDR2 YFSETQ. V lost 4 bases, J lost 0 bases, and 10 bases lay in between. The CDR3 loop reads CASSPTGATNEKLFF. Here the CDR3 DNA reads TGCGCCAGCAGCCCTACAGGCGCAACTAATGAAAAACTGTTTTTT.

This clonotype was recorded many times. This chain links TRBV12-3 or TRBV12-4 with TRBJ2-2; a weak D match, TRBD2 (6 bases). The CDR3 sequence is 13 residues long. Trimming removed 5 bases from V and 6 bases from J, with 10 bases in between. The CDR3 bases are TGTGCCAGCAGTATTGGGACTTCCGGGGAGCTGTTTTTT. This codes for CASSIGTSGELFF.

This clonotype was counted between two and nine times. V and J are TRBV6-5 and TRBJ1-6; D is ambiguous. The V and J ends lost 2 bases and 0 bases respectively, with 5 bases between them. Germline V gene sequence: CDR1 MNHEY, CDR2 SVGAGI. The CDR3 is 15 residues long. The CDR3: CASSYGSSYNSPLHF. The DNA for the CDR3 is TGTGCCAGCAGTTACGGCAGCTCCTATAATTCACCCCTCCACTTT.

This clonotype was observed a handful of times. The rearrangement links TRBV5-5 to TRBJ1-1; D may be TRBD1 (5 bases). Trimming removed 4 bases from V and 1 base from J, with 14 bases in between. CDR1 is SGHKS, CDR2 YYEKEE, per germline (reference sequence). The CDR3 has 15 residues. The chain's CDR3 is CASSIQGVRNTEAFF. The CDR3 DNA reads TGTGCCAGCAGCATACAAGGGGTACGGAACACTGAAGCTTTCTTT. Full variable domain (outside the CDR3, taken from reference TRBV5-5 and TRBJ1-1): DAGVTQSPTHLIKTRGQQVTLRCSPISGHKSVSWYQQVLGQGPQFIFQYYEKEERGRGNFPDRFSARQFPNYSSELNVNALLLGDSALYLCASSIQGVRNTEAFFGQGTRLTVV.

This clonotype was counted at least ten times. The V and J genes are TRBV6-1 and TRBJ2-6; no definite D call. V was shortened by 6 bases and J by 4 bases, with 10 bases between the two germline ends. This CDR3 has 14 residues. Germline V gene data show CDR1 as MNHNS and CDR2 as SASEGT. The CDR3 region is CASSTTAGANVLTF. The CDR3 region has the DNA TGTGCCAGCAGCACAACGGCAGGGGCCAACGTCCTGACTTTC.

This clonotype has just a few counts. This rearrangement joins TRBV2 to TRBJ1-6; 7 bases agree with TRBD1. V gave up 6 bases and J gave up 9 bases; unmatched junction bases: 5. The CDR3 has 13 residues. Germline V gives CDR1 SNHLY, CDR2 FYNNEI. CDR3 sequence (DNA): TGTGCCAGCAGGGCAGGGGGAGTTTCACCCCTCCACTTT. Its translation is CASRAGGVSPLHF.

There are many counts of this clonotype. J is TRBJ1-1 and V is TRBV7-2; D gene uncertain. Germline loops: CDR1 SGHTA, CDR2 FQGNSA. Between the trimmed V and J ends, which lost 1 base and 0 bases, there was a span of 6 bases. CDR3 length: 14 amino acids. This CDR3 reads CASSLGSLNTEAFF. CDR3 DNA sequence: TGTGCCAGCAGCTTAGGTAGTCTGAACACTGAAGCTTTCTTT.

The gene calls are TRBV6-1 and TRBJ1-1; D may be TRBD1 (6 bases). CDR1 and CDR2 (germline): MNHNS, SASEGT. Trimming pared 3 bases from V and 1 base from J, leaving 12 bases between. The CDR3 spans 15 residues. CDR3 nucleotides: TGTGCCAGCAGTGATAGAGGCAGGGGGAACACTGAAGCTTTCTTT. Translation gives CASSDRGRGNTEAFF.

There are many counts of this clonotype. The rearrangement joins TRBV4-3 to TRBJ2-2; TRBD1 is a possible D gene (5 bases). Trimming shortened V by 4 bases and J by 4 bases, and 13 bases separated the two germline ends. In germline, CDR1 is LGHNA, CDR2 YSLEER. This CDR3 is built from 15 residues. The CDR3 sequence is CASSPLPGPTGELFF. The CDR3, as DNA: TGCGCCAGCAGCCCCTTACCAGGGCCCACCGGGGAGCTGTTTTTT.

This clonotype was seen only a few times. This chain joins TRBV7-8 and TRBJ2-1, with D tentatively TRBD2 (6 bases). The CDR3 consists of 14 residues. The germline V and J ends were trimmed by 6 bases and 7 bases, with 16 bases remaining between them. The V gene's germline CDR1 is SGHVS and CDR2 FQNEAQ. This CDR3 is CASRRRGLQNEQFF. CDR3 nucleotide sequence: TGTGCCAGCAGGCGAAGGGGACTCCAAAATGAGCAGTTCTTC.

The V call is TRBV7-2, the J call TRBJ2-1; D remains unclear. Germline V gene lookup returns CDR1 SGHTA and CDR2 FQGNSA. The CDR3 extends over 13 amino acids. The V end was cut by 0 bases, the J end by 4 bases, with 4 bases between. The CDR3 coding sequence is TGTGCCAGCAGCTTAGCTGTTTACAATGAGCAGTTCTTC. Its translation is CASSLAVYNEQFF.

This clonotype was observed many times. The chain uses TRBV20-1 and TRBJ1-6, with a weak D call TRBD1 (5 bases). Germline V gene data show CDR1 as DFQATT and CDR2 as SNEGSKA (reference sequence). Trimming pared 3 bases from V and 5 bases from J, leaving 11 bases between. The CDR3 consists of 14 residues. This CDR3 is CSASRGVHNSPLHF. As DNA, the CDR3 is TGCAGTGCTAGTCGGGGGGTCCATAATTCACCCCTCCACTTT.

CDR3 in amino acids: CASSPGTGYNEQFF. The CDR3 nucleotides read TGCGCCAGCAGCCCCGGGACAGGGTACAATGAGCAGTTCTTC. J is TRBJ2-1 and V is TRBV5-1; 9 bases fit TRBD1. CDR1 SGHRS and CDR2 YFSETQ come from the germline V gene. After removal of 4 bases from V and 4 bases from J, the junction contained 3 bases not matched to a gene. This CDR3 has 14 amino acids.

A remark on this clonotype: One end of the junction does not line up with germline, which may come from a read error. This rearrangement joins TRBV20-1 to TRBJ2-3; 8 bases fit TRBD2. Germline values: CDR1 DFQATT, CDR2 SNEGSKA (reference sequence). This CDR3 has 16 amino acids. CDR3 sequence: CSAEGPLAASTDTQYF. In DNA form, the CDR3 reads TGCAGTGCTGAGGGCCCACTAGCGGCCAGCACAGATACACAGTATTTT.

This rearrangement joins TRBV7-8 to TRBJ2-5; D unresolved. Germline V gene sequence: CDR1 SGHVS, CDR2 FQNEAQ. V was cut by 5 bases and J by 5 bases, with 18 bases left in between. The length of the CDR3 is 15 residues. As DNA, the CDR3 is TGTGCCAGCAGCCAACGACCGCCGCCTTTTGAGACCCAGTACTTC. Protein: CASSQRPPPFETQYF.

There are many counts of this clonotype. This sequence joins TRBV20-1 and TRBJ1-4; D ambiguous. This CDR3 is built from 14 residues. Trimming took 2 bases from V and 0 from J, leaving 7 bases between them. CDR1 and CDR2 (germline): DFQATT, SNEGSKA (reference sequence). The CDR3 sequence is CSARPPATNEKLFF. The DNA of the CDR3 is TGCAGTGCTAGACCGCCAGCAACTAATGAAAAACTGTTTTTT.

This clonotype was seen ten or more times. This chain links TRBV5-1 with TRBJ1-4; perhaps TRBD1 as D (6 bases). V dropped 7 bases and J dropped 8 bases, with 21 bases sitting between them. Germline V gives CDR1 SGHRS, CDR2 YFSETQ. The length of the CDR3 is 15 residues. The CDR3 sequence: CASRDYRVGEEKLFF. Here the CDR3 DNA reads TGCGCCAGCCGAGACTACAGGGTCGGTGAAGAAAAACTGTTTTTT.

In its sample, this clonotype was seen many times. This chain links TRBV5-5 with TRBJ1-5; 9 bases are shared with TRBD1. J lost 6 bases, V lost 4 bases, and 17 bases had no gene match. The CDR3 consists of 18 residues. Germline lookup yields CDR1 SGHKS and CDR2 YYEKEE (reference sequence). DNA of the CDR3: TGTGCCAGCAGCCTAACCTTTTCTACAGGGGGCGCGGGTCAGCCCCAGCATTTT. It specifies CASSLTFSTGGAGQPQHF.

This clonotype was counted ten times or more. V usage is TRBV10-3 and J usage is TRBJ2-3; 10 bases agree with TRBD2. Germline V CDR1 and CDR2: ENHRY, SYGVKD. The length of the CDR3 is 15 residues. Trimming removed 6 bases from V and 7 bases from J; junction bases left unmatched: 10. As DNA, the CDR3 is TGTGCCATCAGCTCCTCCAGCGGGGGGGCGAATACGCAGTATTTT. Its translation: CAISSSSGGANTQYF.

The V call is TRBV7-2, the J call TRBJ2-3; unclear D gene. Trimming pared 2 bases from V and 4 bases from J, leaving 4 bases between. Germline-derived CDR1 and CDR2 are SGHTA and FQGNSA. CDR3 size: 12 residues. CDR3 loop: CASSLIPDTQYF. CDR3 in DNA: TGTGCCAGCAGCTTAATTCCAGATACGCAGTATTTT.

The V and J genes are TRBV3-1 and TRBJ2-3; D is undetermined. CDR1 and CDR2 (germline): LGHDT, YNNKEL (reference sequence). This CDR3 spans 17 amino acids. Trimming shortened V by 0 bases and J by 6 bases, and 19 bases separated the two germline ends. CDR3 in DNA: TGTGCCAGCAGCCAAGATTTATCCAGCGTACGTTTCGATACGCAGTATTTT. It codes for CASSQDLSSVRFDTQYF.

This clonotype was seen at least ten times. The chain links TRBV6-2 or TRBV6-3 to TRBJ1-2; D uncertain. V lost 7 bases and J lost 3, with 15 bases in between. The CDR3 has 14 residues. From germline, CDR1 is MNHEY and CDR2 SVGEGT. DNA for the CDR3: TGTGCCAGCACCCCTACTAGACCGCACTATGGCTACACCTTC. This gives the protein CASTPTRPHYGYTF.

The chain recombines TRBV5-4 with TRBJ2-7; D not certain. Trimming took off 0 bases at V and 1 base at J, with 8 bases between the two ends. Germline V lookup: CDR1 SGHNT, CDR2 YYREEE (reference sequence). This CDR3 contains 14 residues. The CDR3 reads CASSLAALSYEQYF. CDR3 DNA: TGTGCCAGCAGCTTGGCGGCGTTATCCTACGAGCAGTACTTC.

In the case of this clonotype: A junction boundary mismatches the germline segment, possibly from a read error. The chain couples TRBV3-1 to TRBJ1-1; D gene uncertain. The germline CDR1 and CDR2 sequences are LGHDT and YNNKEL (reference sequence). This CDR3 comprises 12 residues. The CDR3 here is CASGQAGPEAFF. CDR3 coding DNA: TGTGCCAGCGGCCAAGCGGGCCCTGAAGCTTTCTTT.

The gene calls are TRBV18 and TRBJ1-2; 9 bases match TRBD1. This CDR3 spans 15 amino acids. With 2 bases clipped from V and 2 bases from J, the junction kept 3 bases outside the gene matches. Germline loops: CDR1 KGHSH, CDR2 LQKENI. As DNA, the CDR3 is TGTGCCAGCTCACCAGGGACAGGGCGAAACTATGGCTACACCTTC. The encoded protein is CASSPGTGRNYGYTF.